These 7 T cell receptor beta chains were sequenced from one sample in a study of T cells after somatic rescue of genetic block. This table comes from immunoSEQ multiplex PCR, and its TCRdb copy is limited to in-frame clones, with some not included. The sample carries tens of thousands of clones, roughly 88% recorded once. The specimen sequenced was peripheral blood mononuclear cells (PBMCs). These receptors were collected from a man aged 25-45 years.

The chain uses TRBV7-2 and TRBJ2-7; D is unclear. Per the germline V gene, CDR1 is SGHTA and CDR2 is FQGNSA. The V gene lost 5 bases and the J gene lost 7 bases, with 12 bases spanning the gap. CDR3 length equals 12 residues. The CDR3 sequence: CASSALGFEQYF. CDR3 DNA: TGTGCCAGCAGCGCCCTAGGGTTTGAGCAGTACTTC.

The chain links TRBV19 to TRBJ2-6; a possible D gene is TRBD2 (6 bases). Germline lookup yields CDR1 LNHDA and CDR2 SQIVND (reference sequence). This CDR3 is 18 amino acids long. Trimming cost V 5 bases and J 1 base, with 18 bases left between them. CDR3 nucleotide sequence: TGTGCCAGTAGTTTGCGGCCGGGGGTGGCATCTGGGGCCAACGTCCTGACTTTC. It is translated as CASSLRPGVASGANVLTF.

The chain links TRBV5-6 to TRBJ2-2, with 7 bases fitting TRBD2. CDR3 length: 14 amino acids. Germline values: CDR1 SGHDT, CDR2 YYEEEE. The junction had 2 bases not matched to a gene; V was cut back by 1 base and J by 5 bases. The CDR3 here is CASSLISGTGELFF. The CDR3 bases are TGTGCCAGCAGCTTGATTAGCGGGACCGGGGAGCTGTTTTTT. Looking up the rest from reference TRBV5-6 and TRBJ2-2 gives the full variable domain: DAGVTQSPTHLIKTRGQQVTLRCSPKSGHDTVSWYQQALGQGPQFIFQYYEEEERQRGNFPDRFSGHQFPNYSSELNVNALLLGDSALYLCASSLISGTGELFFGEGSRLTVL.

The chain couples TRBV2 to TRBJ1-2; no definite D call. Germline V CDR1 and CDR2: SNHLY, FYNNEI. V dropped 0 bases and J dropped 1 base, with 12 bases sitting between them. CDR3 length equals 16 residues. The CDR3 coding sequence is TGTGCCAGCAGTGAAGCGGGCCTACGAAATAACTATGGCTACACCTTC. Encoded protein: CASSEAGLRNNYGYTF.

The chain recombines TRBV6-4 with TRBJ2-2, with unresolved D. Trimming took 4 bases from V and 4 from J, leaving 7 bases between them. This CDR3 has 13 amino acids. CDR1 and CDR2 from the germline V gene are MRHNA and SNTAGT. CDR3: CASSASFTGELFF. CDR3 in DNA: TGTGCCAGCAGTGCCTCCTTCACCGGGGAGCTGTTTTTT.

The CDR3 sequence: CASSVEGGRGNEQFF. The CDR3 nucleotides are TGTGCCAGCAGCGTAGAAGGGGGGAGAGGGAATGAGCAGTTCTTC. J is TRBJ2-1 and V is TRBV9; D is possibly TRBD1 or TRBD2 (6 bases each). Germline V CDR1 and CDR2: SGDLS, YYNGEE. V was clipped by 0 bases and J by 7 bases, with 14 bases between them. CDR3 length: 15 amino acids.

J is TRBJ1-4 and V is TRBV5-1; D remains unclear. Trimming left V 0 bases short and J 5 bases short, with 17 bases between. The CDR3 sequence is 17 residues long. Per the germline V gene, CDR1 is SGHRS and CDR2 is YFSETQ. The CDR3 loop is CASSLGRLAGRNEKLFF. In nucleotides, the CDR3 is TGCGCCAGCAGCTTGGGTCGGTTGGCAGGCCGGAATGAAAAACTGTTTTTT.